Below are 28 T cell receptor beta chains sequenced from a single sample in a study of cytomegalovirus exposure and HLA in healthy donors. Primers for the PCR totalled 60 Vbeta and 13 Jbeta. Only in-frame clones appear in the TCRdb table, and some are missing; sequencing was by immunoSEQ multiplex PCR. The table has 75,000 to 80,000 clones, over 60% seen once. The sequencing sample was made of PBMCs. The receptors shown here come from a male donor in good health and CMV-seropositive.

This chain links TRBV28 with TRBJ2-7, with 7 bases matching TRBD1. The CDR3 extends over 15 amino acids. Looked up from germline, CDR1 is MDHEN and CDR2 is SYDVKM. V trimming: 7 bases; J trimming: 2 bases; junction bases outside the gene matches: 11. Written as DNA, the CDR3 is TGTGCCAGCATTGGGCCCGGGACAGCCACCTACGAGCAGTACTTC. This encodes CASIGPGTATYEQYF.

This rearrangement joins TRBV6-1 to TRBJ1-2; 8 bases are a match to TRBD1. CDR3 length: 14 amino acids. With V trimmed by 7 bases and J by 4 bases, 8 bases remained unmatched. Germline CDR1 MNHNS, CDR2 SASEGT. The DNA for the CDR3 is TGTGCCAGCACTGAGGGACAGGCCGTCTATGGCTACACCTTC. It yields the protein CASTEGQAVYGYTF.

This sequence joins TRBV9 and TRBJ2-3; TRBD1 might be the D (6 bases). Germline V gene data show CDR1 as SGDLS and CDR2 as YYNGEE. The V and J ends lost 4 bases and 4 bases respectively, with 10 bases between them. The CDR3 contains 13 residues. This CDR3 is CASSPGVPDTQYF. The CDR3 nucleotides are TGTGCCAGCAGCCCAGGGGTTCCAGATACGCAGTATTTT.

This rearrangement joins TRBV27 to TRBJ1-5; D possibly corresponds to TRBD1 (5 bases). From germline, CDR1 is MNHEY and CDR2 SMNVEV (reference sequence). This CDR3 comprises 16 residues. V dropped 2 bases and J dropped 2 bases, with 13 bases sitting between them. The CDR3 DNA follows: TGTGCCAGCAGTTTAGCCCAGGGTAGTCGCAATCAGCCCCAGCATTTT. This sequence encodes CASSLAQGSRNQPQHF.

The chain joins TRBV30 to TRBJ2-1; TRBD2 matches at 8 bases. Germline V gene data show CDR1 as GTSNPN and CDR2 as SVGIG (reference sequence). The CDR3 length is 18 residues. V trimming: 0 bases; J trimming: 4 bases; junction bases outside the gene matches: 14. The CDR3 DNA reads as TGTGCCTGGAGTGTATTTCGAAGTTACGTAGCGGGATACAATGAGCAGTTCTTC. Translated, it gives CAWSVFRSYVAGYNEQFF.

The CDR3 DNA is TGTGCCAGCAGCCCCGGACAGCGGTACCAAGAGACCCAGTACTTC. Its translation is CASSPGQRYQETQYF. The gene calls are TRBV28 and TRBJ2-5; D is perhaps TRBD1 (6 bases). V was clipped by 6 bases and J by 0 bases, with 14 bases between them. This CDR3 region has 15 residues. Germline CDR1 is MDHEN and CDR2 is SYDVKM.

V and J are TRBV7-7 and TRBJ2-1; maybe TRBD2 (6 bases). There are 15 residues in the CDR3. The germline gives CDR1 SSHAT, CDR2 FNYEAQ (reference sequence). V lost 3 bases and J lost 3, with 12 bases in between. This chain's CDR3 is CASSLRGGIYNEQFF. Here the CDR3 DNA reads TGTGCCAGCAGCTTGCGGGGCGGAATCTACAATGAGCAGTTCTTC.

This rearrangement joins TRBV7-9 to TRBJ1-2, with TRBD1 identical over 7 bases. V gave up 5 bases and J gave up 7 bases; unmatched junction bases: 7. Germline V gene lookup returns CDR1 SEHNR and CDR2 FQNEAQ (reference sequence). The CDR3 runs 13 residues. CDR3 region: CASSGRDRRGYTF. The CDR3 nucleotides are TGTGCCAGCAGCGGGCGGGACAGACGTGGCTACACCTTC.

V usage is TRBV6-5 and J usage is TRBJ2-5; 8 nucleotides line up with TRBD2. The length of the CDR3 is 15 residues. Germline assignment: CDR1 MNHEY and CDR2 SVGAGI. The trim removed 3 bases at V and 7 bases at J, leaving 10 bases unmatched. The CDR3 region is CASSYRPAGEGTQYF. CDR3 nucleotide sequence: TGTGCCAGCAGTTATCGCCCAGCGGGGGAGGGGACCCAGTACTTC.

V and J are TRBV11-2 and TRBJ2-7; possibly TRBD2 for D (5 bases). This CDR3 has 14 residues. V gave up 2 bases and J gave up 0 bases, with 8 bases separating them. Germline V lookup: CDR1 SGHAT, CDR2 FQNNGV. CDR3 amino acids: CASSLTRGSYEQYF. The CDR3 region has the DNA TGTGCCAGCAGCTTAACCCGGGGCTCCTACGAGCAGTACTTC.

This clone has just a few counts. CDR3 residues: CASSIRDRKNTEAFF. The CDR3 coding sequence is TGTGCCAGCAGCATCCGGGACAGAAAGAACACTGAAGCTTTCTTT. The chain is built from TRBV5-6 and TRBJ1-1; 7 positions match TRBD1. The CDR3 loop spans 15 amino acids. V lost 4 bases, J lost 1 base, and 7 bases stayed unmatched. Germline lookup yields CDR1 SGHDT and CDR2 YYEEEE.

The chain couples TRBV5-1 to TRBJ2-7, with D perhaps matching TRBD2 (7 bases). Germline-derived CDR1 and CDR2 are SGHRS and YFSETQ. The germline V and J ends were trimmed by 7 bases and 4 bases, with 12 bases remaining between them. The CDR3 is made up of 12 amino acids. The CDR3 nucleotides read TGCGCCAGCGGGGCGGGGGCATACGAGCAGTACTTC. Its protein is CASGAGAYEQYF.

This sequence joins TRBV19 and TRBJ2-5; the D is unclear. This CDR3 contains 13 residues. V was clipped by 5 bases and J by 5 bases, with 12 bases between them. The V gene's germline CDR1 is LNHDA and CDR2 SQIVND (reference sequence). The DNA of the CDR3 is TGTGCCAGTAGTCCAGGCAGTTTGGAGACCCAGTACTTC. It yields the protein CASSPGSLETQYF. Complete variable domain (other parts from reference TRBV19 and TRBJ2-5): DGGITQSPKYLFRKEGQNVTLSCEQNLNHDAMYWYRQDPGQGLRLIYYSQIVNDFQKGDIAEGYSVSREKKESFPLTVTSAQKNPTAFYLCASSPGSLETQYFGPGTRLLVL.

This chain uses TRBV6-5 with TRBJ2-2, with D perhaps TRBD1 (5 bases). V was pared by 5 bases and J by 5 bases, with 9 bases between. This CDR3 is built from 13 residues. CDR1 is MNHEY, CDR2 SVGAGI, per germline. For the CDR3, the DNA is TGTGCCAGCAGTCTCCAGGGAACCGGGGAGCTGTTTTTT. Amino acids: CASSLQGTGELFF.

J is TRBJ2-1 and V is TRBV6-1; 11 bases match TRBD2. The germline V gene has CDR1 MNHNS and CDR2 SASEGT. Unmatched junction bases numbered 5, after V lost 2 bases and J lost 2 bases. This CDR3 region has 17 residues. CDR3 loop: CASSEHSGGATYNEQFF. The CDR3 DNA reads as TGTGCCAGCAGTGAACATAGCGGGGGGGCAACCTACAATGAGCAGTTCTTC.

There are a few counts of this clone. The chain is built from TRBV7-2 and TRBJ1-4; D remains unclear. The CDR3 has 15 residues. The germline gives CDR1 SGHTA, CDR2 FQGNSA. The V and J ends lost 1 base and 8 bases respectively, with 14 bases between them. CDR3 DNA: TGTGCCAGCAGCTTAGATGTGGTGCTGAGAGAAAAACTGTTTTTT. Amino acid sequence: CASSLDVVLREKLFF.

The chain combines TRBV27 with TRBJ2-1, with D possibly matching TRBD2 (5 bases). V lost 2 bases, J lost 0 bases, and 14 bases lay in between. Germline CDR1 and CDR2: MNHEY and SMNVEV (reference sequence). The CDR3 spans 17 residues. CDR3 DNA: TGTGCCAGCAGTTTAGCCCCTCCGGGGAGCTCCTACAATGAGCAGTTCTTC. It codes for CASSLAPPGSSYNEQFF.

The chain joins TRBV14 to TRBJ2-1, with TRBD2 matching over 7 bases. V lost 6 bases to trimming and J lost 9 bases; unmatched junction nucleotides: 2. Germline V gene sequence: CDR1 SGHDN, CDR2 FVKESK. This CDR3 contains 11 residues. The CDR3 sequence is CASRAGVEQFF. The CDR3 nucleotides read TGTGCCAGCAGGGCGGGGGTTGAGCAGTTCTTC.

The V call is TRBV11-3, the J call TRBJ2-5; 10 bases match TRBD2. Unmatched junction bases numbered 9, after V lost 5 bases and J lost 3 bases. Germline V CDR1 and CDR2: SGHNT, YENEEA. CDR3 size: 16 residues. Here the CDR3 DNA reads TGTGCCAGCAGCGTCGCCAAAGCGGGGGGGAAAGAGACCCAGTACTTC. Its translation: CASSVAKAGGKETQYF.

This clone was counted a few times. The chain recombines TRBV28 with TRBJ1-5; no definite D call. Germline CDR1 is MDHEN and CDR2 is SYDVKM. The CDR3 runs 14 residues. Trimming removed 3 bases from V and 4 bases from J, with 10 bases in between. CDR3 loop: CASSLGLGNQPQHF. CDR3 coding DNA: TGTGCCAGCAGTTTGGGTCTCGGGAATCAGCCCCAGCATTTT.

This chain uses TRBV7-8 with TRBJ2-1, with D perhaps matching TRBD2 (6 bases). CDR1 and CDR2 from the germline V gene are SGHVS and FQNEAQ. There are 14 residues in the CDR3. V lost 4 bases to trimming and J lost 6 bases, with 13 bases between them. The CDR3 protein is CASSSTGDFNEQFF. The CDR3 nucleotides are TGTGCCAGCAGCTCAACGGGAGACTTCAATGAGCAGTTCTTC. Looking up the rest from reference TRBV7-8 and TRBJ2-1 gives the full variable domain: GAGVSQSPRYKVAKRGQDVALRCDPISGHVSLFWYQQALGQGPEFLTYFQNEAQLDKSGLPSDRFFAERPEGSVSTLKIQRTQQEDSAVYLCASSSTGDFNEQFFGPGTRLTVL.

The chain carries TRBV6-6 and TRBJ2-7; TRBD2 matches 9 bases. This CDR3 region has 14 residues. Germline V gives CDR1 MNHNY, CDR2 SVGAGI (reference sequence). Trimming at V came to 5 bases and at J to 1 base, leaving 3 bases not matched to a gene. The CDR3 nucleotides are TGTGCCAGCAGTCAGACTAGCGGATCCTACGAGCAGTACTTC. Protein: CASSQTSGSYEQYF.

The gene calls are TRBV7-9 and TRBJ2-5; TRBD1 agrees at 8 bases. The V segment lost 5 bases and the J segment 4 bases; nucleotides outside the gene matches: 6. The CDR3 consists of 14 residues. The germline gives CDR1 SEHNR, CDR2 FQNEAQ (reference sequence). The CDR3 bases are TGTGCCAGCAGCAAAAGGGACAGGTTAGAGACCCAGTACTTC. It codes for CASSKRDRLETQYF. The full variable domain, rest sourced from reference TRBV7-9 and TRBJ2-5, is DTGVSQNPRHKITKRGQNVTFRCDPISEHNRLYWYRQTLGQGPEFLTYFQNEAQLEKSRLLSDRFSAERPKGSFSTLEIQRTEQGDSAMYLCASSKRDRLETQYFGPGTRLLVL.

This sequence joins TRBV27 and TRBJ1-5; the match to TRBD1 covers 11 bases. Germline V gene data show CDR1 as MNHEY and CDR2 as SMNVEV (reference sequence). This CDR3 spans 18 amino acids. Trimming removed 4 bases from V and 4 bases from J; junction bases left unmatched: 12. CDR3: CASSSIKGQGVANQPQHF. The CDR3 region has the DNA TGTGCCAGCAGTTCCATCAAGGGACAGGGGGTTGCTAATCAGCCCCAGCATTTT.

V gene TRBV5-1 combines with J gene TRBJ2-7, with 10 bases lining up with TRBD1. V lost 4 bases and J lost 4; bases outside the gene matches: 8. The CDR3 totals 15 residues. In germline, CDR1 is SGHRS, CDR2 YFSETQ. DNA of the CDR3: TGCGCCAGCAGCGCGGACCGGGACAGGGGTTACGAGCAGTACTTC. Translating gives CASSADRDRGYEQYF.

This clone was detected a few times. The V call is TRBV18, the J call TRBJ1-5; D unclear. The V end was cut by 1 base, the J end by 4 bases, with 8 bases between. Germline CDR1 reads KGHSH; CDR2 reads LQKENI. The CDR3 runs 14 residues. In nucleotides, the CDR3 is TGTGCCAGCTCACCACAAGCCCAAAATCAGCCCCAGCATTTT. It encodes CASSPQAQNQPQHF.

The V gene is TRBV19, the J gene TRBJ2-1, with TRBD2 matching over 7 bases. This CDR3 is 15 amino acids long. CDR1 LNHDA and CDR2 SQIVND come from the germline V gene (reference sequence). V was pared by 1 base and J by 4 bases, with 4 bases of the junction left unmatched. CDR3 loop: CASSIGAGAYNEQFF. CDR3 bases: TGTGCCAGTAGTATAGGCGCGGGAGCTTACAATGAGCAGTTCTTC.

This sequence joins TRBV2 and TRBJ2-2, with 7 bases matching TRBD2. This CDR3 has 14 residues. Trimming cost V 5 bases and J 2 bases; bases outside gene matches: 2. The germline V gene has CDR1 SNHLY and CDR2 FYNNEI. This chain's CDR3 is CASSRDYNTGELFF. The DNA for the CDR3 is TGTGCCAGCAGTCGGGACTACAACACCGGGGAGCTGTTTTTT.